The clone carrying this T cell receptor beta chain has more than one count but fewer than ten. Antigen unknown. This record belongs to a study of Graves' ophthalmopathy and Graves' hyperthyroidism. The PBMC fraction was derived from about 9.2 ml of fresh peripheral blood. Study-wide results and caveats: The authors also found most expanded thyroid clonotypes above 0.001 frequency in blood.

Germline V gene lookup returns CDR1 SGHTA and CDR2 FQGNSA. V was cut by 8 bases and J by 4 bases, with 17 bases left in between. The CDR3 loop spans 14 amino acids. Transcripts of RNA were the source for amplifying TCR beta CDR3 regions. Amplification began with first-round RT-PCR using HTBI primers, then second-round multiplex PCR was performed. TCRdb reprocessed the multiplex PCR reads via MiXCR and lists one record per CDR3 protein. The sample lists 200,000 to 300,000 distinct CDR3 sequences; 40% to 50% were seen once. The clonotype was recovered from an adult man with Graves' ophthalmopathy. The V call is TRBV7-2, the J call TRBJ2-5; maybe TRBD2 (5 bases). The source material was peripheral blood. In DNA, the CDR3 is TGTGCCAGCGCCATTAGCCGCCGGGGAGAGACCCAGTACTTC. Protein product: CASAISRRGETQYF.